The subject of this entry is one T cell receptor beta chain. This sample was taken from a study of cytomegalovirus exposure and HLA in healthy donors. Germline lookup yields CDR1 SGDLS and CDR2 YYNGEE. Trimming removed 0 bases from V and 8 bases from J; junction bases left unmatched: 6. The CDR3 is 14 residues long. A multiplex PCR was run with 60 Vbeta primers and 13 Jbeta primers. Clones were sequenced by immunoSEQ multiplex PCR, and TCRdb holds only the in-frame ones, with some missing. The sample consists of 99,000 or so clones, approximately 78% of them appearing once. This TCR derives from a woman in her thirties or forties in good health and CMV-seronegative. Specimen: PBMCs. J is TRBJ2-3 and V is TRBV9; 7 bases agree with TRBD2. For the CDR3, the DNA is TGTGCCAGCAGCGTAGGGGGCCCGGGGGGTACGCAGTATTTT. Protein product: CASSVGGPGGTQYF.